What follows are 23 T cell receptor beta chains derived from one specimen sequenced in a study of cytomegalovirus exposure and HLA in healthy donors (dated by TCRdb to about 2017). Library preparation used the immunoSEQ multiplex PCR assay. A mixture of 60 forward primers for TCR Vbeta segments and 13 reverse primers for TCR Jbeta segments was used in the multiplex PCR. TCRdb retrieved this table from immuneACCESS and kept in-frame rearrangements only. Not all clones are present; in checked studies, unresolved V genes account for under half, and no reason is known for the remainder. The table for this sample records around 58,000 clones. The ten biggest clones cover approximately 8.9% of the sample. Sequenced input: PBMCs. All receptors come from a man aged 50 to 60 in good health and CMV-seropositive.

The CDR3 loop reads CASRDRDTGELFF. CDR3 nucleotides: TGTGCCAGCAGGGACAGGGACACCGGGGAGCTGTTTTTT. The genes are TRBV27 and TRBJ2-2; the match to TRBD1 covers 8 bases. The CDR3 is 13 residues long. Germline V lookup: CDR1 MNHEY, CDR2 SMNVEV (reference sequence). Germline trimming cut 6 bases from V and 3 bases from J; bases unmatched to any gene: 0.

CDR3 sequence reads: CASSLGGGTQYF. CDR3 bases: TGTGCCAGCAGCTTAGGGGGGGGTACGCAGTATTTT. The genes are TRBV7-9 and TRBJ2-3; TRBD2 matches at 7 bases. The CDR3 runs 12 residues. Germline loops: CDR1 SEHNR, CDR2 FQNEAQ (reference sequence). The V and J ends lost 1 base and 8 bases, in that order; junction bases with no gene match: 0. The complete variable domain, with remaining parts taken from reference TRBV7-9 and TRBJ2-3, reads DTGVSQNPRHKITKRGQNVTFRCDPISEHNRLYWYRQTLGQGPEFLTYFQNEAQLEKSRLLSDRFSAERPKGSFSTLEIQRTEQGDSAMYLCASSLGGGTQYFGPGTRLTVL.

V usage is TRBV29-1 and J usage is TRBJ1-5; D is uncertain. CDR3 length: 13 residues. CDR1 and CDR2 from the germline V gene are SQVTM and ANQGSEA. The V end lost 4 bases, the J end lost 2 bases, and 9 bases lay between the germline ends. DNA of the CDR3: TGCAGCGTTGCGGGGTCTCGCAATCAGCCCCAGCATTTT. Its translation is CSVAGSRNQPQHF. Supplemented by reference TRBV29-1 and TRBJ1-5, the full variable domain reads SAVISQKPSRDICQRGTSLTIQCQVDSQVTMMFWYRQQPGQSLTLIATANQGSEATYESGFVIDKFPISRPNLTFSTLTVSNMSPEDSSIYLCSVAGSRNQPQHFGDGTRLSIL.

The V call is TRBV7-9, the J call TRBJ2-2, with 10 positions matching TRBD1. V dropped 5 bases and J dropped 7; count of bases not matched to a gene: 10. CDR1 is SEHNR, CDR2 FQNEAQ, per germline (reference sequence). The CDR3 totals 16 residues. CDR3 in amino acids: CASSGSGTGESGELFF. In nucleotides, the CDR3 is TGTGCCAGCAGCGGATCAGGGACAGGGGAGAGCGGGGAGCTGTTTTTT. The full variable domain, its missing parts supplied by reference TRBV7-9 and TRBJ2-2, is DTGVSQNPRHKITKRGQNVTFRCDPISEHNRLYWYRQTLGQGPEFLTYFQNEAQLEKSRLLSDRFSAERPKGSFSTLEIQRTEQGDSAMYLCASSGSGTGESGELFFGEGSRLTVL.

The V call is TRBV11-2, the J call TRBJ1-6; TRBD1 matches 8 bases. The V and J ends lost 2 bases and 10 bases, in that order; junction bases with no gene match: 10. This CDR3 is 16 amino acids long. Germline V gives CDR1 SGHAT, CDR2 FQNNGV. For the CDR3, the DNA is TGTGCCAGCAGCTTAACCCCCGACAGGGGTTACTCACCCCTCCACTTT. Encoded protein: CASSLTPDRGYSPLHF.

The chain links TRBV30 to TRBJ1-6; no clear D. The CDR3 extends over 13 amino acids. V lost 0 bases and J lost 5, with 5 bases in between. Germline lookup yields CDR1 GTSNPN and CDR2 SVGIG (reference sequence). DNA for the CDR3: TGTGCCTGGAGTGTACAGAATAATTCACCCCTCCACTTT. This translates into CAWSVQNNSPLHF.

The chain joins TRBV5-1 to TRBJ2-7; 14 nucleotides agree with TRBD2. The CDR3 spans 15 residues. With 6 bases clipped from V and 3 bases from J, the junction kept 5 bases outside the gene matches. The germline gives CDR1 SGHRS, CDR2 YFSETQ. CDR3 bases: TGCGCCAGCACCACGGGACTAGCGGGAGTCTACGAGCAGTACTTC. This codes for CASTTGLAGVYEQYF.

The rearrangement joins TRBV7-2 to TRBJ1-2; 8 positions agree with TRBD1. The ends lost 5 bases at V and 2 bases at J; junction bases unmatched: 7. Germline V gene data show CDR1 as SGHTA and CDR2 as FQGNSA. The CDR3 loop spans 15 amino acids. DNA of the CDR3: TGTGCCAGCAGCCCCCCGGACAGGGTGAACTATGGCTACACCTTC. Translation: CASSPPDRVNYGYTF.

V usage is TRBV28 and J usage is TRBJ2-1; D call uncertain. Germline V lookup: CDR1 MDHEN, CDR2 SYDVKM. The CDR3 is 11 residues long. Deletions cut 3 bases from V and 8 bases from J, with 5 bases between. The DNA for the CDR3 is TGTGCCAGCAGTTTTATCGATGAGCAGTTCTTC. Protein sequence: CASSFIDEQFF. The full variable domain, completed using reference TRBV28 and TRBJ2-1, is DVKVTQSSRYLVKRTGEKVFLECVQDMDHENMFWYRQDPGLGLRLIYFSYDVKMKEKGDIPEGYSVSREKKERFSLILESASTNQTSMYLCASSFIDEQFFGPGTRLTVL.

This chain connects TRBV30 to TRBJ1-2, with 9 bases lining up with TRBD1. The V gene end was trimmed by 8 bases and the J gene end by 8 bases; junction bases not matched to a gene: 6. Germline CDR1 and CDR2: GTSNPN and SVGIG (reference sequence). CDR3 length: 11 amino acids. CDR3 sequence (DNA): TGTGCCCAGGGACAGGGAGTAGGCTACACCTTC. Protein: CAQGQGVGYTF.

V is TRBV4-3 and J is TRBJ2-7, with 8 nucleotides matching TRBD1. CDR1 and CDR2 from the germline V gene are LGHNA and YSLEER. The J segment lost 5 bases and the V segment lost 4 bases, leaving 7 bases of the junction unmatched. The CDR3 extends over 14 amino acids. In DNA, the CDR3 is TGCGCCAGCAGCCCAGGGACAGGCTGGGACGAGCAGTACTTC. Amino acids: CASSPGTGWDEQYF.

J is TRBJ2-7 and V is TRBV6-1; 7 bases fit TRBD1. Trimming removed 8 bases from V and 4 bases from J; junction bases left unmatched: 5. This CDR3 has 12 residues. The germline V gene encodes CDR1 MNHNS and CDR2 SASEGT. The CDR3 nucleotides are TGTGCCAGCCGATCCAGGGGGTACGAGCAGTACTTC. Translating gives CASRSRGYEQYF.

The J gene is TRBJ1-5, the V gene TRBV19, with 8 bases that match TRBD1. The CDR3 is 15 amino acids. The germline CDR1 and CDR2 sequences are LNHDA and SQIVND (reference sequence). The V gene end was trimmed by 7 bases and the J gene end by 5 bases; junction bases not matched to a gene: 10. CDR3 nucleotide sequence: TGTGCCAGTACCAGGGGGCAAAACCCAGATCAGCCCCAGCATTTT. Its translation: CASTRGQNPDQPQHF.

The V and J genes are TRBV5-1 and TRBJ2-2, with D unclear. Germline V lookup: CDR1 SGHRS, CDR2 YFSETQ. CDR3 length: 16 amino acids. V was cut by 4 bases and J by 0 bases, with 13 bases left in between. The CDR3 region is CASSRVDNPNTGELFF. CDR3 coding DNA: TGCGCCAGCAGCCGTGTAGACAACCCGAACACCGGGGAGCTGTTTTTT.

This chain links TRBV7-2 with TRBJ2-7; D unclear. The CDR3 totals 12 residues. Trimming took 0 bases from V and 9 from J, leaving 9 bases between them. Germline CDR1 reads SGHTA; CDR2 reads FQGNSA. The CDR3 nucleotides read TGTGCCAGCAGCTTAGCGCCCCAGGTGCAGTACTTC. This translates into CASSLAPQVQYF.

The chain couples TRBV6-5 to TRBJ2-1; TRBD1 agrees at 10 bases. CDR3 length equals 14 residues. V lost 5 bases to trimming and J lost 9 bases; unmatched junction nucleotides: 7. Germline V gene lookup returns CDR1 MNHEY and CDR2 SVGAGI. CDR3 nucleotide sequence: TGTGCCAGCAGTACGGACAGGGGGGTTCGTGAGCAGTTCTTC. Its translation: CASSTDRGVREQFF.

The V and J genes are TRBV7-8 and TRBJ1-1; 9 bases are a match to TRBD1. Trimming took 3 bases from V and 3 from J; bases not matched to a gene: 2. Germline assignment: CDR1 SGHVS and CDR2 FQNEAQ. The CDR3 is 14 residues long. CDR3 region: CASSFDRGYTEAFF. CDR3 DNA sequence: TGTGCCAGCAGCTTCGACAGGGGGTACACTGAAGCTTTCTTT.

CDR3 nucleotides: TGTGCCAGCAGTTCTCAGTCTCCAGGCTACACCTTC. Translating gives CASSSQSPGYTF. The genes are TRBV6-5 and TRBJ1-2; no clear D. V was shortened by 4 bases and J by 8 bases, with 11 bases between the two germline ends. The CDR3 runs 12 residues. From germline, CDR1 is MNHEY and CDR2 SVGAGI.

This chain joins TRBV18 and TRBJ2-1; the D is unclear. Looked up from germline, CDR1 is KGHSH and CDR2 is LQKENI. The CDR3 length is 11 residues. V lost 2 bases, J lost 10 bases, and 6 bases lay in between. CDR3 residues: CASSPEQEQFF. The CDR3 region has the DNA TGTGCCAGCTCACCAGAGCAAGAGCAGTTCTTC.

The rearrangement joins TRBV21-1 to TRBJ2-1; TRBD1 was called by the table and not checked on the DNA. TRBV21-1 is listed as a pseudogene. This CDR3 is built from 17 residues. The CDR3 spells CASSKKRPRDRGNEQFF. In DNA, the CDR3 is TGTGCCAGCAGCAAAAAGAGACCCAGGGACAGGGGCAATGAGCAGTTCTTC.

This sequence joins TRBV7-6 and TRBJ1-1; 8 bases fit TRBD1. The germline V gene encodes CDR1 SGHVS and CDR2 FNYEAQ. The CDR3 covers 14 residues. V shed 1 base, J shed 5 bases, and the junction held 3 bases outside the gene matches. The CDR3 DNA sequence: TGTGCCAGCAGCTTAGACACAGGGGGAACTGAAGCTTTCTTT. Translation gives CASSLDTGGTEAFF. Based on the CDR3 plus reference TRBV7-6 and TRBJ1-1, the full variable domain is GAGVSQSPRYKVTKRGQDVALRCDPISGHVSLYWYRQALGQGPEFLTYFNYEAQQDKSGLPNDRFSAERPEGSISTLTIQRTEQRDSAMYRCASSLDTGGTEAFFGQGTRLTVV.

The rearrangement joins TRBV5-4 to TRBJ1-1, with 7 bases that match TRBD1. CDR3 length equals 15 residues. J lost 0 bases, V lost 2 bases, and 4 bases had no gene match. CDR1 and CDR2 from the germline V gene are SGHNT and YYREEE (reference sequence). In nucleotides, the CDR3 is TGTGCCAGCAGCTTTAACAGGGGTTTGAACACTGAAGCTTTCTTT. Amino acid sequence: CASSFNRGLNTEAFF.

In DNA form, the CDR3 reads TGTGCCAGCAGTTCCTCAGGGGGCGGTGAAGCTTTCTTT. It specifies CASSSSGGGEAFF. The chain has TRBV28 and TRBJ1-1, with TRBD1 identical over 8 bases. Looked up from germline, CDR1 is MDHEN and CDR2 is SYDVKM. This CDR3 has 13 residues. Unmatched junction bases numbered 5, after V lost 4 bases and J lost 7 bases.